Shown below are 5 T cell receptor beta chains from a single sample sequenced in a study of T cell changes during pregnancy in multiple sclerosis. The table came from immunoSEQ multiplex PCR; TCRdb's copy has only in-frame clones and leaves some out. Altogether under 45,000 clones are present, just under 95% being singletons, with the ten largest covering roughly 0.7%. This specimen was CD4+ T cells from peripheral blood mononuclear cells, taken in the first trimester of pregnancy. These receptors all stem from a female donor with multiple sclerosis, enrolled in a pregnancy study.

The rearrangement links TRBV28 to TRBJ2-3, with 7 bases matching TRBD2. Germline V CDR1 and CDR2: MDHEN, SYDVKM. Trimming removed 2 bases from V and 6 bases from J; junction bases left unmatched: 14. The CDR3 contains 17 residues. CDR3 DNA sequence: TGTGCCAGCAGTTTAAATAAGCGGGGCTGGACCGCCGATACGCAGTATTTT. This codes for CASSLNKRGWTADTQYF.

V is TRBV9 and J is TRBJ2-3; no definite D call. The V gene lost 0 bases and the J gene lost 2 bases, with 4 bases spanning the gap. There are 13 residues in the CDR3. CDR1 and CDR2 (germline): SGDLS, YYNGEE. The CDR3 loop reads CASSVASTDTQYF. The CDR3 DNA follows: TGTGCCAGCAGCGTAGCCTCCACAGATACGCAGTATTTT.

The chain carries TRBV7-6 and TRBJ2-7; TRBD1 matches 8 bases. From germline, CDR1 is SGHVS and CDR2 FNYEAQ. The CDR3 is 13 residues long. V lost 5 bases and J lost 11; bases outside the gene matches: 11. CDR3 sequence (DNA): TGTGCCAGCAGCACAGGACAGGGTAAAAGGGAGTACTTC. Amino acid sequence: CASSTGQGKREYF. The variable domain in full, with the rest retrieved from reference TRBV7-6 and TRBJ2-7, is GAGVSQSPRYKVTKRGQDVALRCDPISGHVSLYWYRQALGQGPEFLTYFNYEAQQDKSGLPNDRFSAERPEGSISTLTIQRTEQRDSAMYRCASSTGQGKREYFGPGTRLTVT.

The chain recombines TRBV29-1 with TRBJ1-2; D uncertain. Germline V gene sequence: CDR1 SQVTM, CDR2 ANQGSEA. The CDR3 has 12 amino acids. Between the trimmed V and J ends, which lost 1 base and 0 bases, there was a span of 3 bases. The CDR3: CSVEASNYGYTF. The DNA of the CDR3 is TGCAGCGTTGAAGCCTCTAACTATGGCTACACCTTC.

The J gene is TRBJ2-2, the V gene TRBV6-1; the D gene is possibly TRBD1 (6 bases). The length of the CDR3 is 14 residues. Germline V gene data show CDR1 as MNHNS and CDR2 as SASEGT. V was pared by 6 bases and J by 5 bases, with 13 bases between. The CDR3 coding sequence is TGTGCCAGCAGGAGGGGGATACGGACCGGGGAGCTGTTTTTT. Protein product: CASRRGIRTGELFF.